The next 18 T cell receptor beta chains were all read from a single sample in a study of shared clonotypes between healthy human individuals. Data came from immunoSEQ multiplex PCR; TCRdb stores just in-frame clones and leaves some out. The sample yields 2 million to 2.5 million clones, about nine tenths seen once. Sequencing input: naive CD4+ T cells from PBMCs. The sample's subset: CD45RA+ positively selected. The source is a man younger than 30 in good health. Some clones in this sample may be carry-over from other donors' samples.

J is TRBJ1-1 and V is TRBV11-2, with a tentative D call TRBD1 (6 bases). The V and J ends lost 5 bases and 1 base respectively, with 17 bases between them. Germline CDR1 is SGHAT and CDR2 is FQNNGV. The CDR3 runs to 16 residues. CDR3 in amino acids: CASSRALVTGNTEAFF. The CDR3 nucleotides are TGTGCCAGCAGCCGAGCGCTGGTGACAGGGAACACTGAAGCTTTCTTT. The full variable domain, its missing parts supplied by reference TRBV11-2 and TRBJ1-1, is EAGVAQSPRYKIIEKRQSVAFWCNPISGHATLYWYQQILGQGPKLLIQFQNNGVVDDSQLPKDRFSAERLKGVDSTLKIQPAKLEDSAVYLCASSRALVTGNTEAFFGQGTRLTVV.

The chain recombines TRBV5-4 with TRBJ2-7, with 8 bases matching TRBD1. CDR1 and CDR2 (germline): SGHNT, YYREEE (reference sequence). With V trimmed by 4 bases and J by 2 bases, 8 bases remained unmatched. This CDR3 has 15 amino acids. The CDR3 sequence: CASSKPGQVPYEQYF. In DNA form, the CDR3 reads TGTGCCAGCAGCAAACCGGGACAGGTCCCCTACGAGCAGTACTTC.

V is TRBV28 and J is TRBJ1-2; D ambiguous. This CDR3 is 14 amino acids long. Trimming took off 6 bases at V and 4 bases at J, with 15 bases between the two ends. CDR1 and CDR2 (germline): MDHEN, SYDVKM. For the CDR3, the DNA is TGTGCCAGCAGCCCCTTACAAGGGAGCTATGGCTACACCTTC. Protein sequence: CASSPLQGSYGYTF.

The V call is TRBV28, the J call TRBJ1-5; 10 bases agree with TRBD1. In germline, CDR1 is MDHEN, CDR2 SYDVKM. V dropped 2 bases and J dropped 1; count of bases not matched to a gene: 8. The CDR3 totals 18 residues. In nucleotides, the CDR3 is TGTGCCAGCAGTTTAACCGGGACAGGGGTTAGGAGCAATCAGCCCCAGCATTTT. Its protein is CASSLTGTGVRSNQPQHF.

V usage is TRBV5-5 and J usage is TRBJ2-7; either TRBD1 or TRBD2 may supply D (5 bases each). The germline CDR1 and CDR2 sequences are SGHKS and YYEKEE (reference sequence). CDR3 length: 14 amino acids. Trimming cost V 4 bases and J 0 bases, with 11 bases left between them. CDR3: CASSPGGGSYEQYF. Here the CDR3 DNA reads TGTGCCAGCAGCCCGGGTGGGGGCTCCTACGAGCAGTACTTC.

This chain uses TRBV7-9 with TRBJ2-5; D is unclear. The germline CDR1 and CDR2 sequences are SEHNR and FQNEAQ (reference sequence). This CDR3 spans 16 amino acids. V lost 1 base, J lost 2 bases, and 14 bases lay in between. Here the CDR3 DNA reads TGTGCCAGCAGCTTAGTTCGGCGGCAGGTGCAAGAGACCCAGTACTTC. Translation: CASSLVRRQVQETQYF.

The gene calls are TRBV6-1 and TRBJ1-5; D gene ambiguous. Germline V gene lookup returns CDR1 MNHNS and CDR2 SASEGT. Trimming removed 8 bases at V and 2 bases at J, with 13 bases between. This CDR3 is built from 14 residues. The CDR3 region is CASLTTIGNQPQHF. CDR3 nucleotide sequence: TGTGCCAGCCTCACGACCATTGGCAATCAGCCCCAGCATTTT.

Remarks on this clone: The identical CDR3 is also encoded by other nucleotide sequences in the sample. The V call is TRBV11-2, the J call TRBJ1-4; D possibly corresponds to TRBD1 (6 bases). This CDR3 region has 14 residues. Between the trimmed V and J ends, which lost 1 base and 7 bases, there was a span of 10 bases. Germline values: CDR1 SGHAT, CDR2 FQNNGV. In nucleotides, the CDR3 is TGTGCCAGCAGCTTAGTACAGGGCGGTGAAAAACTGTTTTTT. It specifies CASSLVQGGEKLFF.

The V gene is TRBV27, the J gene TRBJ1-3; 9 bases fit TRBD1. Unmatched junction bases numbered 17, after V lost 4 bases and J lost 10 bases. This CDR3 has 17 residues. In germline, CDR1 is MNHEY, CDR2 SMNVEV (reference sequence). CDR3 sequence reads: CASSSLLPGQGLGTIYF. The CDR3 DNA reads TGTGCCAGCAGTTCATTGCTTCCGGGACAGGGTCTCGGTACCATATATTTT.

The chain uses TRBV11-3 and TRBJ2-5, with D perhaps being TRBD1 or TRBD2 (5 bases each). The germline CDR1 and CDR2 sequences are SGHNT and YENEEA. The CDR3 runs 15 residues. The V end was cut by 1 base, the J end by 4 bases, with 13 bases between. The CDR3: CASSLGNRGRETQYF. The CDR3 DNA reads TGTGCCAGCAGCTTAGGGAATAGGGGACGAGAGACCCAGTACTTC.

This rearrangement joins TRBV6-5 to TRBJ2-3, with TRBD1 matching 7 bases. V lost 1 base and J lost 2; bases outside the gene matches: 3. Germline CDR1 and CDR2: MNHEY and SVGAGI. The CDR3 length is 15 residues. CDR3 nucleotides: TGTGCCAGCAGTTACTGGGGGACAGACACAGATACGCAGTATTTT. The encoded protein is CASSYWGTDTDTQYF.

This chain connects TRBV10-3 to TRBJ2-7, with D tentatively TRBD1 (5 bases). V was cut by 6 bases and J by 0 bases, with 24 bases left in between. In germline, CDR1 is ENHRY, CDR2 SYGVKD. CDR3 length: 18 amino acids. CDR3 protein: CAIRAEIPQVRSSYEQYF. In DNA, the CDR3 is TGTGCCATCAGAGCCGAAATACCACAGGTTAGGAGCTCCTACGAGCAGTACTTC.

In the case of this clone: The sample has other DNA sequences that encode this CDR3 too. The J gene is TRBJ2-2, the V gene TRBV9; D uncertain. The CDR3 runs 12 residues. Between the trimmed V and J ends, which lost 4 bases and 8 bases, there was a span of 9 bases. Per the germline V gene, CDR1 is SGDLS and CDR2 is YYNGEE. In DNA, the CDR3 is TGTGCCAGCAGCAAAGGGCCAGGGGAGCTGTTTTTT. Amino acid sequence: CASSKGPGELFF.

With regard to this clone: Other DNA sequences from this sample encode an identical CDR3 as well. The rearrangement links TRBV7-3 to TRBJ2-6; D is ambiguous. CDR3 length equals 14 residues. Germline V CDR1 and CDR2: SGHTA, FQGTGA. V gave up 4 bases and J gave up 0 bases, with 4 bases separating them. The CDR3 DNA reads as TGTGCCAGCAGCTCAAACTCTGGGGCCAACGTCCTGACTTTC. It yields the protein CASSSNSGANVLTF.

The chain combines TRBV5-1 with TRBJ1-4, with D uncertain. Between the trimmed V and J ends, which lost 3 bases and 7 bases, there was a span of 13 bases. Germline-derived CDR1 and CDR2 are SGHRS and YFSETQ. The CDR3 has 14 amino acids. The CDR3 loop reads CASSSPGSAEKLFF. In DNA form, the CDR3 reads TGCGCCAGCAGCTCCCCTGGGTCGGCTGAAAAACTGTTTTTT.

CDR3: CASTSPRTGGRSEQFF. The DNA for the CDR3 is TGTGCCAGCACCAGCCCCCGGACAGGGGGGAGGAGTGAGCAGTTCTTC. V is TRBV2 and J is TRBJ2-1, with 10 bases matching TRBD1. V lost 7 bases to trimming and J lost 9 bases; unmatched junction nucleotides: 15. Germline CDR1 SNHLY, CDR2 FYNNEI. The CDR3 runs to 16 residues.

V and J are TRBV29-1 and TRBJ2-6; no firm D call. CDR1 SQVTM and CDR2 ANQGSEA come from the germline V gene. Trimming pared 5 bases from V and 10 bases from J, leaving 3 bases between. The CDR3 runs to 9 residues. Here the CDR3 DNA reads TGCAGCGTTAGTAACGTCCTGACTTTC. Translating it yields CSVSNVLTF.

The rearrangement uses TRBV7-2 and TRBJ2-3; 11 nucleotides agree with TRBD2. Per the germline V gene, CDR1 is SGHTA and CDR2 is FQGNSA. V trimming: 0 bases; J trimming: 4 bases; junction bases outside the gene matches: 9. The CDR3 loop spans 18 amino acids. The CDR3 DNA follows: TGTGCCAGCAGCTTAGCCCGACTAGCGGGACAGGCAGCAGATACGCAGTATTTT. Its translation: CASSLARLAGQAADTQYF.